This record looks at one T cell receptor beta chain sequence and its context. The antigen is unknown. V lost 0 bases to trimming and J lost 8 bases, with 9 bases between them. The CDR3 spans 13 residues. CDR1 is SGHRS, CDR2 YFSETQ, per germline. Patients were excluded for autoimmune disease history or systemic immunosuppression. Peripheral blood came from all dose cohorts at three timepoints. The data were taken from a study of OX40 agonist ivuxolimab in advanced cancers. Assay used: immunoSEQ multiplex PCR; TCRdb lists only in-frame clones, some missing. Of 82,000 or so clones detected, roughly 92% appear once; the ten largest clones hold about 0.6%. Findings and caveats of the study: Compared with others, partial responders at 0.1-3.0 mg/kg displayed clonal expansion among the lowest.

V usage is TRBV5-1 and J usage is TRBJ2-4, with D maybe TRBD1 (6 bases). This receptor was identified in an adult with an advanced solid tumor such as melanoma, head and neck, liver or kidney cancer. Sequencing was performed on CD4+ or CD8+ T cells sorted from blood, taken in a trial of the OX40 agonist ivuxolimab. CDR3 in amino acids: CASSLVGAHIQYF. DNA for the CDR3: TGCGCCAGCAGCTTGGTGGGGGCACACATTCAGTACTTC.